The clone carrying this TCR beta chain was seen more than once but under ten times. The antigen remains unidentified. The CDR3 consists of 16 residues. CDR1 and CDR2 from the germline V gene are MGHRA and YSYEKL. V was trimmed by 7 bases and J by 3 bases, leaving 21 bases between them. The genomic DNA of each subset was split evenly across several immunoSEQ plates. Sequencing used immunoSEQ multiplex PCR; TCRdb keeps in-frame clones, though not all of them. The table records about 2,100,000 clones, under 95% of them present only once. CD8 cells classed as naive were CD45RO-negative and positively selected for CCR7, excluding terminally differentiated effector memory CD45RA+ cells. This entry is derived from a study of shared clonotypes between healthy human individuals. Study findings and constraints: Clonotypes shared by all four sorted-subset donors had higher generation probabilities than non-shared clonotypes.

The chain employs TRBV4-1 and TRBJ1-1; D perhaps matches TRBD1 (6 bases). This clonotype was obtained from a man between 18 and 29 years old in good health. Some clones in this sample may be carry-over from other donors' samples. The sample was naive CD8+ T cells from PBMCs. For the CDR3, the DNA is TGCGCCAGCAACCCCATCGGTGGGGGCTGGGACACTGAAGCTTTCTTT. Protein sequence: CASNPIGGGWDTEAFF.